One sample yielded the 13 T cell receptor beta chains listed below, sequenced in a study of cytomegalovirus exposure and HLA in healthy donors. Primers for the PCR totalled 60 Vbeta and 13 Jbeta. Profiling relied on immunoSEQ multiplex PCR, and the TCRdb table lists in-frame clones only, not all of them. The sample includes over 95,000 clones, over 65% of them seen just once. The material sequenced was PBMCs. Receptor source: a middle-aged man in good health and CMV-seronegative.

V usage is TRBV5-4 and J usage is TRBJ2-7; 9 positions match TRBD1. CDR1 and CDR2 (germline): SGHNT, YYREEE (reference sequence). The CDR3 runs to 14 residues. Losses at the gene ends were 0 bases for V and 6 bases for J; bases not matched to a gene: 4. The DNA of the CDR3 is TGTGCCAGCAGCTTGGGAGGGACAGGGTCCGAGCAGTACTTC. It is translated as CASSLGGTGSEQYF.

V and J are TRBV5-4 and TRBJ2-3; 7 bases map to TRBD1. V lost 3 bases, J lost 5 bases, and 18 bases stayed unmatched. Germline lookup yields CDR1 SGHNT and CDR2 YYREEE (reference sequence). The CDR3 length is 18 residues. This CDR3 reads CASSSPPRGGPLGDTQYF. The CDR3 DNA is TGTGCCAGCAGCTCCCCCCCCAGAGGGGGCCCATTGGGAGATACGCAGTATTTT.

The CDR3 bases are TGTGCCAGCAGCTCCTGGACTAGCGGAGATTACGAGCAGTACTTC. Amino acids: CASSSWTSGDYEQYF. The V gene is TRBV11-2, the J gene TRBJ2-7; TRBD2 matches at 10 bases. The germline V gene has CDR1 SGHAT and CDR2 FQNNGV. CDR3 size: 15 residues. Germline trimming cut 4 bases from V and 4 bases from J; bases unmatched to any gene: 7.

In nucleotides, the CDR3 is TGTGCCAGCAGCCAAGGACAGGGGCCTGGCTACACCTTC. It specifies CASSQGQGPGYTF. This chain links TRBV4-2 with TRBJ1-2, with 8 nucleotides matching TRBD1. Unmatched junction bases numbered 2, after V lost 1 base and J lost 7 bases. The CDR3 runs to 13 residues. Germline V gene lookup returns CDR1 LGHNA and CDR2 YNFKEQ.

This clone was picked up a small number of times. This chain joins TRBV5-6 and TRBJ2-3; D might be TRBD2 (6 bases). Germline assignment: CDR1 SGHDT and CDR2 YYEEEE. Trimming took 3 bases from V and 3 from J, leaving 11 bases between them. The CDR3 runs 14 residues. The CDR3 DNA sequence: TGTGCCAGCAGCTCGCAGCGGGTAACAGATACGCAGTATTTT. It yields the protein CASSSQRVTDTQYF.

The rearrangement uses TRBV19 and TRBJ1-1; D is perhaps TRBD1 (5 bases). Germline assignment: CDR1 LNHDA and CDR2 SQIVND (reference sequence). Trimming stripped 6 bases from V and 3 bases from J, with 17 bases between. The CDR3 runs to 15 residues. CDR3 loop: CASRRGGAGDTEAFF. The CDR3 nucleotides read TGTGCCAGTAGGCGGGGAGGGGCGGGGGACACTGAAGCTTTCTTT.

The chain employs TRBV30 and TRBJ2-3; TRBD2 agrees at 7 bases. After removal of 1 base from V and 7 bases from J, the junction contained 8 bases not matched to a gene. Germline V gene data show CDR1 as GTSNPN and CDR2 as SVGIG (reference sequence). The CDR3 loop spans 14 amino acids. As DNA, the CDR3 is TGTGCCTGGAGTGCGGGGGGTAGTGTGTATACGCAGTATTTT. This gives the protein CAWSAGGSVYTQYF.

The genes are TRBV5-1 and TRBJ1-2; 9 nucleotides agree with TRBD1. The germline gives CDR1 SGHRS, CDR2 YFSETQ. CDR3 length: 14 residues. V dropped 0 bases and J dropped 4; count of bases not matched to a gene: 1. In DNA form, the CDR3 reads TGCGCCAGCAGCTTGGAGGACAGGGGCTATGGCTACACCTTC. Translating gives CASSLEDRGYGYTF. The full variable domain, with the rest looked up from reference TRBV5-1 and TRBJ1-2, is KAGVTQTPRYLIKTRGQQVTLSCSPISGHRSVSWYQQTPGQGLQFLFEYFSETQRNKGNFPGRFSGRQFSNSRSEMNVSTLELGDSALYLCASSLEDRGYGYTFGSGTRLTVV.

V gene TRBV5-1 combines with J gene TRBJ1-6; 8 nucleotides line up with TRBD1. There are 14 residues in the CDR3. J was trimmed by 8 bases and V by 4 bases; bases with no gene match: 5. CDR1 is SGHRS and CDR2 is YFSETQ in the germline V gene. CDR3 nucleotide sequence: TGCGCCAGCAGCCCAGGACAGGGATATTCACCCCTCCACTTT. Amino acids: CASSPGQGYSPLHF.

This clone was detected only a few times. V gene TRBV2 combines with J gene TRBJ2-5; TRBD2 might be the D (7 bases). The CDR3 spans 14 residues. The V gene's germline CDR1 is SNHLY and CDR2 FYNNEI. Trimming took 8 bases from V and 2 from J, leaving 15 bases between them. In DNA form, the CDR3 reads TGTGCCAGCGAACAGGGAGCGGGGCAAGAGACCCAGTACTTC. Protein product: CASEQGAGQETQYF.

CDR3 amino acids: CASSQDLMGSPLHF. Written as DNA, the CDR3 is TGTGCCAGCAGCCAAGATCTTATGGGCTCACCCCTCCACTTT. The rearrangement joins TRBV14 to TRBJ1-6; D call uncertain. This CDR3 comprises 14 residues. Germline V CDR1 and CDR2: SGHDN, FVKESK. Trimming cost V 0 bases and J 10 bases, with 10 bases left between them. Full variable domain (outside the CDR3, taken from reference TRBV14 and TRBJ1-6): EAGVTQFPSHSVIEKGQTVTLRCDPISGHDNLYWYRRVMGKEIKFLLHFVKESKQDESGMPNNRFLAERTGGTYSTLKVQPAELEDSGVYFCASSQDLMGSPLHFGNGTRLTVT.

The rearrangement links TRBV2 to TRBJ2-3; TRBD1 might be the D (5 bases). Trimming cost V 11 bases and J 2 bases, with 11 bases left between them. CDR3 length equals 12 residues. Per germline, CDR1 SNHLY and CDR2 FYNNEI. The CDR3 DNA reads TGTGCCTCACGACAGTTCACAGATACGCAGTATTTT. This sequence encodes CASRQFTDTQYF.

This clone showed up just a few times. The chain is built from TRBV5-4 and TRBJ1-4; perhaps TRBD1 as D (6 bases). The CDR3 loop spans 14 amino acids. Germline V gene lookup returns CDR1 SGHNT and CDR2 YYREEE (reference sequence). Trimming cost V 3 bases and J 2 bases, with 8 bases left between them. CDR3 residues: CASSSDRTNEKLFF. CDR3 coding DNA: TGTGCCAGCAGCTCCGACAGGACTAATGAAAAACTGTTTTTT. The variable domain in full, with the rest retrieved from reference TRBV5-4 and TRBJ1-4, is ETGVTQSPTHLIKTRGQQVTLRCSSQSGHNTVSWYQQALGQGPQFIFQYYREEENGRGNFPPRFSGLQFPNYSSELNVNALELDDSALYLCASSSDRTNEKLFFGSGTQLSVL.